The T cell receptor (beta chain) under discussion was sequenced for a study of brain T cells in children with intractable seizures. Sequencing was performed with immunoSEQ multiplex PCR; in TCRdb, only in-frame clones are kept and a portion is missing. Of hundreds of thousands of clones in the sample, about 93% are singletons; the top ten hold around 5%. Time point in this sample: blood from clinic visit 5 months post-surgery; TSC patient then seizure free. The sequenced cases were selected for having the highest brain T cell transcript signatures. Before surgery, patients took at least one anti-epileptic drug. CDR3 length equals 13 residues. Unmatched junction bases numbered 3, after V lost 2 bases and J lost 10 bases. Germline V gives CDR1 MNHEY, CDR2 SMNVEV (reference sequence).

This receptor was taken from a boy less than two years old with tuberous sclerosis and intractable seizures. The starting material was peripheral blood, obtained less than 6 months after surgery. The chain couples TRBV27 to TRBJ2-1, with TRBD1 identical over 9 bases. The CDR3 DNA sequence: TGTGCCAGCAGTTTAAACAGGGGGCACGAGCAGTTCTTC. It encodes CASSLNRGHEQFF.